The T cell receptor (beta chain) described here comes from a study of T cell repertoires in cytomegalovirus infection. TCRdb recomputed calls from the reads with MiXCR, one row per CDR3 protein. This sample has some 220,000 distinct CDR3 sequences, with around 35% found just once. This clonotype was counted a few times. Its target is not known. Germline V gene sequence: CDR1 SQVTM, CDR2 ANQGSEA. V lost 8 bases and J lost 0, with 19 bases in between. The CDR3 covers 15 residues. This TCR was recovered from a human donor in good health (CMV status not recorded). Some clones in this sample may be carry-over from other donors' samples. The chain joins TRBV29-1 to TRBJ1-1; D gene ambiguous. The sample here was CD8+ T cells from cultured PBMCs, taken from culture after CMV antigen stimulation. This chain's CDR3 is CSFAEVAPMNTEAFF. CDR3 DNA: TGCAGCTTTGCGGAGGTCGCCCCTATGAACACTGAAGCTTTCTTT.